These T cell receptor beta chains were read from a single sample in a study of radiation and T cells in renal cell carcinoma. Only in-frame clones appear in the TCRdb table, and some are missing; sequencing was by immunoSEQ multiplex PCR. The table has about 78,000 clones, 89% seen once. The sequencing here drew on blood, taken from a patient whose treatment included radiotherapy and nephrectomy. Source of these receptors: a woman aged 70-85 years with renal cell carcinoma. CDR3s include the opening cysteine and the closing phenylalanine or tryptophan. Each record gives: D gene, V gene, clone size, J gene, CDR3 DNA, CDR3 protein. A D gene is named only where the DNA matches it firmly. Size is omitted from some rows. Given values are once, few, many or a class for expanded clones.

>.|TRBV28|.|TRBJ2-7
TGTGCCAGCAGCCTGACCCGCGACACCCTTGAGCAGTACTTC
CASSLTRDTLEQYF
>TRBD1|TRBV5-1|.|TRBJ1-1
TGCGCCAGCAGCTCCCGGACAGGCCGCTCGTTGGACACTGAAGCTTTCTTT
CASSSRTGRSLDTEAFF
>.|TRBV6-4|.|TRBJ1-5
TGTGCCAGCAGTGAATGGGGGCGTGCGGATCAGCCCCAGCATTTT
CASSEWGRADQPQHF
>.|TRBV7-3|.|TRBJ1-1
TGTGCCAGCAGCTTAGGGCAGCTGAACACTGAAGCTTTCTTT
CASSLGQLNTEAFF
>.|TRBV5-1|.|TRBJ1-3
TGCGCCAGCAGCTTGCGGGGGGGCCCTGGAAACACCATATATTTT
CASSLRGGPGNTIYF
>TRBD2|TRBV28|.|TRBJ2-5
TGTGCCAGCACCATCACCCGGGGGGGCGTGGGAGAGACCCAGTACTTC
CASTITRGGVGETQYF
>TRBD1|TRBV10-3|few|TRBJ2-2
TGTGCCATCAAACAGGGGATAGCCGGGGAGCTGTTTTTT
CAIKQGIAGELFF
>TRBD2|TRBV4-3|once|TRBJ2-2
TGCGCCAGCAGCCAGAAACTAGCGGGGGCGCGGGCAGGGGAGCTGTTTTTT
CASSQKLAGARAGELFF
>TRBD1|TRBV5-6|.|TRBJ2-1
TGTGCCAGCAGCTCCGGGACAGGCTACAATGAGCAGTTCTTC
CASSSGTGYNEQFF
>.|TRBV6-1|.|TRBJ1-5
TGTGCCAGCAGTGAAAACACGCTAAGCAATCAGCCCCAGCATTTT
CASSENTLSNQPQHF
>.|TRBV7-6|.|TRBJ1-1
TGTGCCAGCAGCTTAAATCGAGGCAGAGAAGCTTTCTTT
CASSLNRGREAFF
>.|TRBV6-5|.|TRBJ1-1
TGTGCCAGCAGTTACTCGACCGTGAGCACTGAAGCTTTCTTT
CASSYSTVSTEAFF
>TRBD1|TRBV28|.|TRBJ2-6
TGTGCCAGCAGTTCAGGACAGGGGGCGGGCGGGGCCAACGTCCTGACTTTC
CASSSGQGAGGANVLTF
>.|TRBV4-2|.|TRBJ2-2
TGTGCCAGCAGCCAAGGGACCGGGACCACCGGGGAGCTGTTTTTT
CASSQGTGTTGELFF
>.|TRBV29-1|.|TRBJ2-7
TGCAGCGTTGAAGTGACGGGGGCTGGGGGCGAGCAGTACTTC
CSVEVTGAGGEQYF
>.|TRBV29-1|.|TRBJ1-1
TGCAGCGTTGAGTTGGCCGGCACTGAAGCTTTCTTT
CSVELAGTEAFF
>.|TRBV28|.|TRBJ1-3
TGTGCCAGCAGTGAAGGGGATGGAAACACCATATATTTT
CASSEGDGNTIYF
>TRBD2|TRBV4-3|.|TRBJ2-5
TGCGCCAGCAGCCAGTTTAGCGGGGGGATTGGAGAGACCCAGTACTTC
CASSQFSGGIGETQYF
>TRBD1|TRBV28|.|TRBJ2-3
TGTGCCAGCAGTCCTACAGGGGGCGGGACAGATACGCAGTATTTT
CASSPTGGGTDTQYF
>.|TRBV2|.|TRBJ2-7
TGTGCCAGCGTGGTTACCTACGAGCAGTACTTC
CASVVTYEQYF
>.|TRBV9|.|TRBJ2-5
TGTGCCAGCAGCGCCACTCCGGGCCGGGGGGAGACCCAGTACTTC
CASSATPGRGETQYF
>TRBD1|TRBV7-6|few|TRBJ1-5
TGTGCCAGCAGCCTAGGGGGGCAGGGGGAACAGCCCCAGCATTTT
CASSLGGQGEQPQHF
>TRBD1|TRBV28|.|TRBJ1-2
TGTGCCAGCGGTGGATTGGGGACAGGGAACTATGGCTACACCTTC
CASGGLGTGNYGYTF
>.|TRBV19|once|TRBJ2-7
TGTGCCAGTATCCCGACAGGATCCTACGAGCAGTACTTC
CASIPTGSYEQYF
>.|TRBV6-5|.|TRBJ1-2
TGTGCCAGCAGCCCCCGGGGGGGTGGCTATGGCTACACCTTC
CASSPRGGGYGYTF
>.|TRBV5-5|.|TRBJ2-1
TGTGCCAGCAGCTTGTACGTGGGAGGCAATGAGCAGTTCTTC
CASSLYVGGNEQFF
>.|TRBV27|.|TRBJ1-4
TGTGCCAGCAGTTTTCTCCAGGGGAGCGAAAAACTGTTTTTT
CASSFLQGSEKLFF
>TRBD1|TRBV27|.|TRBJ1-1
TGTGCCAGCAGTTTCAGGGGGCCGGCTGAAGCTTTCTTT
CASSFRGPAEAFF
>TRBD1|TRBV25-1|.|TRBJ2-7
TGTGCCAGCAGTGATCCCCAGGGGGCGTACTACGAGCAGTACTTC
CASSDPQGAYYEQYF
>.|TRBV11-3|.|TRBJ2-7
TGTGCCAGCAGCTTAGATGGGCAGGGGGGGAACGAGCAGTACTTC
CASSLDGQGGNEQYF
>TRBD1|TRBV7-6|.|TRBJ2-3
TGTGCCAGCAGCTTCGGACAGGGGGACTCAGATACGCAGTATTTT
CASSFGQGDSDTQYF
>.|TRBV7-2|.|TRBJ1-4
TGTGCCAGCAGCTTAGCGGCAGGAGGGGGGAATGAAAAACTGTTTTTT
CASSLAAGGGNEKLFF
>TRBD1|TRBV10-3|.|TRBJ1-3
TGTGCCATCAGCATGGACAGGGGGAACACCATATATTTT
CAISMDRGNTIYF